The clone carrying this TCR beta chain was detected once. Clones were read by immunoSEQ multiplex PCR, and TCRdb kept only the in-frame ones, dropping some. This sample has about 300,000 clones; more than 75% occur once, and the top ten carry 1.3%. The source of the sample is a study of blood T cell repertoires in COVID-19. This receptor was taken from a man between 65 and 85 years old with acute or convalescent COVID-19. Sequenced material: peripheral blood.

The CDR3 DNA reads as TGTGCCACCAGTGACCCCGGTCACCAAGAGACCCAGTACTTC. It yields the protein CATSDPGHQETQYF. The chain recombines TRBV24-1 with TRBJ2-5; no firm D call. Germline V gives CDR1 KGHDR, CDR2 SFDVKD. Trimming stripped 4 bases from V and 0 bases from J, with 8 bases between. The CDR3 has 14 amino acids.